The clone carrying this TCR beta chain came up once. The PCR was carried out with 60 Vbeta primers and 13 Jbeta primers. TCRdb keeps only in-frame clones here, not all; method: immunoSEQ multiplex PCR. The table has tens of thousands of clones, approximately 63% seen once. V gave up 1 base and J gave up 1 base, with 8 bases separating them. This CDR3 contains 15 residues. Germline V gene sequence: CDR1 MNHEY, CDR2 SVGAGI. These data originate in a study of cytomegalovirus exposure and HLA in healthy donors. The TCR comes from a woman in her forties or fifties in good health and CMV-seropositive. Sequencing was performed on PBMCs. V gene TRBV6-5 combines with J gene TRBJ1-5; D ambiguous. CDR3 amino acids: CASSYYRKSNQPQHF. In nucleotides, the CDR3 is TGTGCCAGCAGTTACTATCGTAAAAGCAATCAGCCCCAGCATTTT.